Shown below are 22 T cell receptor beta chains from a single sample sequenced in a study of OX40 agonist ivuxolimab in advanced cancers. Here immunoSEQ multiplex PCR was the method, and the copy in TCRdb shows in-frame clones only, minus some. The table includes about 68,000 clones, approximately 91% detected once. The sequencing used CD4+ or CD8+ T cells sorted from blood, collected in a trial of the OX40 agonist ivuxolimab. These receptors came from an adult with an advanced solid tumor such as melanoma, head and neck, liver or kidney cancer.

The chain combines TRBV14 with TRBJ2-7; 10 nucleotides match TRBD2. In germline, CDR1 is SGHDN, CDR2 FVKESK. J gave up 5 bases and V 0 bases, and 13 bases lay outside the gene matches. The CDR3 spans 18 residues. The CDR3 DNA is TGTGCCAGCAGCCAAGACGGGGGGCTAGCGGGAGTGAACGACGAGCAGTACTTC. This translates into CASSQDGGLAGVNDEQYF. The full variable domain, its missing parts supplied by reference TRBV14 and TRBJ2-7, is EAGVTQFPSHSVIEKGQTVTLRCDPISGHDNLYWYRRVMGKEIKFLLHFVKESKQDESGMPNNRFLAERTGGTYSTLKVQPAELEDSGVYFCASSQDGGLAGVNDEQYFGPGTRLTVT.

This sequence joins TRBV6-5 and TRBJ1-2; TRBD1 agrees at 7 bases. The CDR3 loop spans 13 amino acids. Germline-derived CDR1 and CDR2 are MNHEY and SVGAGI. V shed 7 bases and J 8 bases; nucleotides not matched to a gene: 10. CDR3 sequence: CASTFRQGGGYTF. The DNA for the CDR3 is TGTGCCAGCACCTTCCGACAGGGCGGAGGCTACACCTTC.

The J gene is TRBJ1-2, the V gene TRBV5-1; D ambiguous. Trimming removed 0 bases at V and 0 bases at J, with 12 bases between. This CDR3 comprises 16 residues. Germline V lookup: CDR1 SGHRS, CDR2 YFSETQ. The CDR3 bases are TGCGCCAGCAGCTTGGGGCCAGGAGTAACTAACTATGGCTACACCTTC. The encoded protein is CASSLGPGVTNYGYTF.

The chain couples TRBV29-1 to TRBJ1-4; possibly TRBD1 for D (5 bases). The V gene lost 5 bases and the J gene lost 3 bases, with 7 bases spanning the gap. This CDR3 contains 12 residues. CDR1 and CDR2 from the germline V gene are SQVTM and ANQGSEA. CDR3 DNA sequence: TGCAGCGTTAAGACAGCTAATGAAAAACTGTTTTTT. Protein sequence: CSVKTANEKLFF. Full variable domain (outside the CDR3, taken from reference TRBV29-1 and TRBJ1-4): SAVISQKPSRDICQRGTSLTIQCQVDSQVTMMFWYRQQPGQSLTLIATANQGSEATYESGFVIDKFPISRPNLTFSTLTVSNMSPEDSSIYLCSVKTANEKLFFGSGTQLSVL.

The chain's CDR3 is CASKTRGGLAGGYNEQFF. The CDR3 nucleotides are TGTGCCAGCAAAACAAGAGGGGGACTAGCGGGAGGGTACAATGAGCAGTTCTTC. V is TRBV28 and J is TRBJ2-1, with TRBD2 matching 16 bases. This CDR3 comprises 18 residues. CDR1 and CDR2 (germline): MDHEN, SYDVKM. Germline trimming cut 7 bases from V and 4 bases from J; bases unmatched to any gene: 10.

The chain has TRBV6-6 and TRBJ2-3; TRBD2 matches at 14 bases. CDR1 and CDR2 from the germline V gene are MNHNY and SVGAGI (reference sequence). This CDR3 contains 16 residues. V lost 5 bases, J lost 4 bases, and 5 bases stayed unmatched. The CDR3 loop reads CASSKGLAGAADTQYF. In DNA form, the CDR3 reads TGTGCCAGCAGTAAGGGACTAGCGGGAGCTGCAGATACGCAGTATTTT.

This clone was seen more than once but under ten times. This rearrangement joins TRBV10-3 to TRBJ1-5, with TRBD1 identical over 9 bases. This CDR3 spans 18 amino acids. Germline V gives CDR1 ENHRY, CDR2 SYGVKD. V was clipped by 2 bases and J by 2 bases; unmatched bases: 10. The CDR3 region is CAISEPSGTGTGNQPQHF. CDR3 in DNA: TGTGCCATCAGTGAGCCTTCCGGGACAGGGACGGGCAATCAGCCCCAGCATTTT.

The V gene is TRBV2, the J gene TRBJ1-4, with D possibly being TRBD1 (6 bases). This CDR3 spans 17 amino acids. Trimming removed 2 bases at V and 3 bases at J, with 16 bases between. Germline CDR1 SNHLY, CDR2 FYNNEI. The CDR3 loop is CASSESAGGWANEKLFF. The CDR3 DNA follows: TGTGCCAGCAGTGAATCCGCCGGGGGCTGGGCTAATGAAAAACTGTTTTTT.

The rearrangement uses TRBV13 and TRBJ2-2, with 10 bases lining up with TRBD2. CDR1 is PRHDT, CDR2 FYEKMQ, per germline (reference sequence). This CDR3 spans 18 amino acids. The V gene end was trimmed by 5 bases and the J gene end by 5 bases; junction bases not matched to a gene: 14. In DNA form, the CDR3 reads TGTGCCAGCAGCCCGATCTTCGTAGCGGGAGGTAAAACCGGGGAGCTGTTTTTT. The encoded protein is CASSPIFVAGGKTGELFF.

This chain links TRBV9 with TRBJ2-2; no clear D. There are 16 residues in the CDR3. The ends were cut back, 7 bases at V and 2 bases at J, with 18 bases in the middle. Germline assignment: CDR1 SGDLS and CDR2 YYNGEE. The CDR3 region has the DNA TGTGCCAGCCGCGGCAACGGCGGCCCCAACACCGGGGAGCTGTTTTTT. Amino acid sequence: CASRGNGGPNTGELFF.

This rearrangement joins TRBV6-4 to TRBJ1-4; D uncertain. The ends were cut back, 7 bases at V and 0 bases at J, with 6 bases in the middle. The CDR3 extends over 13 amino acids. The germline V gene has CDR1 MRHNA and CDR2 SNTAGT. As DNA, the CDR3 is TGTGCCAGCACTAATGCAACTAATGAAAAACTGTTTTTT. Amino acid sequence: CASTNATNEKLFF.

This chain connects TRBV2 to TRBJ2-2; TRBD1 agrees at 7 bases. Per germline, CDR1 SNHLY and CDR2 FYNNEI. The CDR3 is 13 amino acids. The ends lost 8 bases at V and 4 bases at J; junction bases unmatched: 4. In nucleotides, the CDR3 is TGTGCCAGCGGATACAGGGGCACCGGGGAGCTGTTTTTT. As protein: CASGYRGTGELFF.

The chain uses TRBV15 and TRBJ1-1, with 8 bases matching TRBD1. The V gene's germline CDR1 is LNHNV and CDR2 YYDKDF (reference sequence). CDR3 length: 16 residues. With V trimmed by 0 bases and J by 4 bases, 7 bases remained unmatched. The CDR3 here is CATSRDLGQGGTEAFF. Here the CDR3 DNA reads TGTGCCACCAGCAGAGATCTTGGACAGGGAGGCACTGAAGCTTTCTTT.

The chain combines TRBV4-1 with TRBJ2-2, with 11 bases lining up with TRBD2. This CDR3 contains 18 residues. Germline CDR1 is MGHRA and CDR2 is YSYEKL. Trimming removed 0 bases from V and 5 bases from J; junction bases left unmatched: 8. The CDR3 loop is CASSQDPGRLAGTGELFF. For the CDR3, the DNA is TGCGCCAGCAGCCAAGACCCGGGGAGACTAGCGGGGACCGGGGAGCTGTTTTTT.

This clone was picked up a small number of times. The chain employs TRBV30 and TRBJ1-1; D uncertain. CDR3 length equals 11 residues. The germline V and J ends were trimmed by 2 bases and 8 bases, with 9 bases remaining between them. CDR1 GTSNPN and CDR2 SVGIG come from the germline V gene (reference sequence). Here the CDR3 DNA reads TGTGCCTGGAGTAATCGCGGGGAAGCTTTCTTT. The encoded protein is CAWSNRGEAFF.

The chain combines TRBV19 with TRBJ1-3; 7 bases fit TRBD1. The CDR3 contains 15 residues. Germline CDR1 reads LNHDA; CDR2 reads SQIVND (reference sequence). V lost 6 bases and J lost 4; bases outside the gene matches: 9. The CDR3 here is CASSPTGSYGNTIYF. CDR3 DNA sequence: TGTGCCAGTAGCCCGACAGGGTCTTACGGAAACACCATATATTTT.

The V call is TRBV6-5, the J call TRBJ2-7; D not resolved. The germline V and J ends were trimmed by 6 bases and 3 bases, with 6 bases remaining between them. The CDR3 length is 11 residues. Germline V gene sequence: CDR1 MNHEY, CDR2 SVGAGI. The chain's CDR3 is CASRYSYEQYF. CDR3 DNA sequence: TGTGCCAGCAGGTATAGCTACGAGCAGTACTTC.

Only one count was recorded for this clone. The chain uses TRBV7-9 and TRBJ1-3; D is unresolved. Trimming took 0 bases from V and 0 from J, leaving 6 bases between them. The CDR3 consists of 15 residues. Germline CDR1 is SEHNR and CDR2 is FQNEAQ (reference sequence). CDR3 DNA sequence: TGTGCCAGCAGCTTAGCCAGCTCCTCTGGAAACACCATATATTTT. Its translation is CASSLASSSGNTIYF.

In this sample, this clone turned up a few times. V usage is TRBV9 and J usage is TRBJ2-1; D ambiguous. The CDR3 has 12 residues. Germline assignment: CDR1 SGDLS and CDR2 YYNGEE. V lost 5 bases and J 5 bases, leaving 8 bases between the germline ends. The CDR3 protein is CASSRGHNEQFF. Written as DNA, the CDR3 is TGTGCCAGCAGTCGCGGTCACAATGAGCAGTTCTTC. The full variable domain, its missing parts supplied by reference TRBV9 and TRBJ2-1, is DSGVTQTPKHLITATGQRVTLRCSPRSGDLSVYWYQQSLDQGLQFLIQYYNGEERAKGNILERFSAQQFPDLHSELNLSSLELGDSALYFCASSRGHNEQFFGPGTRLTVL.

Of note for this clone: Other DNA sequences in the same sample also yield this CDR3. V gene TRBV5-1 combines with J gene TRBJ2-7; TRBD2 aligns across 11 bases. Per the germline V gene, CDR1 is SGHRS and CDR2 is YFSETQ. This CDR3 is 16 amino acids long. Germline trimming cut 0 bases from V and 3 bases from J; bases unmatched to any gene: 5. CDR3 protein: CASSLGGTSGNYEQYF. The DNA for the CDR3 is TGCGCCAGCAGCTTGGGCGGGACTAGCGGAAACTACGAGCAGTACTTC.

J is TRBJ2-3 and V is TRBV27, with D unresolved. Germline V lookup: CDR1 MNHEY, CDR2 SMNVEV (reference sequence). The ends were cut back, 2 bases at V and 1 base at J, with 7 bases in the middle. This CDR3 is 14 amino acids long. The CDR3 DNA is TGTGCCAGCAGTTTAAAGGTCCGCACAGATACGCAGTATTTT. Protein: CASSLKVRTDTQYF.

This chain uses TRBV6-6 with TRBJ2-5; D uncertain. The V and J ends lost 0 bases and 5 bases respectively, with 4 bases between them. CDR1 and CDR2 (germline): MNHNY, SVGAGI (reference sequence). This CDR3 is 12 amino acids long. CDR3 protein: CASSYSRETQYF. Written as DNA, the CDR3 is TGTGCCAGCAGTTACTCGAGGGAGACCCAGTACTTC.